These 17 T cell receptor beta chains originate from one sample sequenced in a study of T cells after yellow fever vaccination. TCRdb used MiXCR to reprocess the 5' RACE reads, holding one entry per CDR3 protein. The sample has 300,000 to 450,000 distinct CDR3 sequences, more than 5.5% seen once; the top ten hold over 14%. Source: PBMCs, taken 5 days after the yellow fever booster vaccination. The receptors shown here come from a man aged 25 to 40 who received the YFV17D yellow fever vaccine.

J is TRBJ1-2 and V is TRBV12-3 or TRBV12-4; a weak D match, TRBD1 (5 bases). The germline V and J ends were trimmed by 5 bases and 5 bases, with 12 bases remaining between them. This CDR3 is 13 amino acids long. The CDR3 reads CASSATQGYGYTF. In nucleotides, the CDR3 is TGTGCCAGCAGTGCGACCCAGGGATATGGCTACACCTTC.

This clonotype was recorded at least ten times. V usage is TRBV11-1 and J usage is TRBJ2-7, with 10 bases lining up with TRBD1. Germline V lookup: CDR1 SGHAT, CDR2 FQDESV (reference sequence). This CDR3 is 18 amino acids long. J gave up 2 bases and V 5 bases, and 15 bases lay outside the gene matches. In nucleotides, the CDR3 is TGTGCCAGCAGCCGGGACAGGGGTACGAGGTTCTTACCCTACGAGCAGTACTTC. Amino acids: CASSRDRGTRFLPYEQYF.

This clonotype appeared a few times. The CDR3 loop is CASRQTGLKRGNEQFF. The CDR3, as DNA: TGTGCCAGCAGACAAACAGGACTAAAACGGGGGAATGAGCAGTTCTTC. The gene calls are TRBV12-3 or TRBV12-4 and TRBJ2-1; D possibly corresponds to TRBD2 (6 bases). Trimming cost V 6 bases and J 7 bases, with 22 bases left between them. The CDR3 runs to 16 residues.

This clonotype was seen more than once but under ten times. The rearrangement uses TRBV20-1 and TRBJ1-5; possible D gene TRBD1, 5 bases. The CDR3 covers 15 residues. Germline CDR1 reads DFQATT; CDR2 reads SNEGSKA (reference sequence). The V and J ends lost 1 base and 4 bases respectively, with 14 bases between them. The CDR3 nucleotides read TGCAGTGCTAGAGTCCCCTTGGAGGGGAATCAGCCCCAGCATTTT. This sequence encodes CSARVPLEGNQPQHF.

Ten or more counts support this clonotype. V is TRBV23-1 and J is TRBJ2-1, with 8 bases lining up with TRBD1. TRBV23-1 is filed as an ORF, its function uncertain. The CDR3 runs to 14 residues. With V trimmed by 7 bases and J by 7 bases, 9 bases remained unmatched. The CDR3 protein is CASKRVRGQNEQFF. CDR3 DNA: TGCGCCAGCAAGCGGGTCAGGGGGCAGAATGAGCAGTTCTTC.

The rearrangement links TRBV24-1 to TRBJ2-3; no clear D. The CDR3 sequence is 17 residues long. Per the germline V gene, CDR1 is KGHDR and CDR2 is SFDVKD. V lost 0 bases and J lost 2, with 14 bases in between. In DNA form, the CDR3 reads TGTGCCACCAGTGATTTGGGTGGGTCGAGTTTCACAGATACGCAGTATTTT. Amino acid sequence: CATSDLGGSSFTDTQYF.

This clonotype was seen ten or more times. The chain combines TRBV3-1 with TRBJ2-1; TRBD2 might be the D (7 bases). From germline, CDR1 is LGHDT and CDR2 YNNKEL (reference sequence). V lost 2 bases and J lost 12, with 17 bases in between. This CDR3 has 14 amino acids. The CDR3 protein is CASSQSHQGRVQFF. The CDR3 DNA follows: TGTGCCAGCAGCCAATCCCACCAGGGGAGGGTGCAGTTCTTC.

This clonotype was found many times. This chain uses TRBV20-1 with TRBJ2-1, with 8 bases matching TRBD2. The CDR3 totals 14 residues. Trimming cost V 6 bases and J 6 bases; bases outside gene matches: 10. The V gene's germline CDR1 is DFQATT and CDR2 SNEGSKA (reference sequence). The CDR3 region has the DNA TGCAGTGCACCACGGGGGGGCCTTTTCAATGAGCAGTTCTTC. Translating it yields CSAPRGGLFNEQFF.

This clonotype has at least ten counts. V gene TRBV6-5 combines with J gene TRBJ2-5; 11 bases are shared with TRBD1. The CDR3 consists of 13 residues. V was clipped by 6 bases and J by 8 bases; unmatched bases: 5. Per germline, CDR1 MNHEY and CDR2 SVGAGI. DNA for the CDR3: TGTGCCAGCAGCCGGGACAGGGGGGACACCCAGTACTTC. It translates to CASSRDRGDTQYF.

This clonotype was recorded many times. J is TRBJ1-5 and V is TRBV3-1, with 10 bases lining up with TRBD1. Per the germline V gene, CDR1 is LGHDT and CDR2 is YNNKEL (reference sequence). V shed 4 bases and J 6 bases; nucleotides not matched to a gene: 3. The CDR3 spans 14 residues. In DNA form, the CDR3 reads TGTGCCAGCAGCCGGGACAGGGGTTTTCAGCCCCAGCATTTT. Residues: CASSRDRGFQPQHF.

Of note for this clonotype: A read error is likely, as this CDR3 ends without the conserved phenylalanine or tryptophan. The J gene is TRBJ2-7, the V gene TRBV7-9; 11 bases line up with TRBD1. The germline CDR1 and CDR2 sequences are SEHNR and FQNEAQ (reference sequence). The trim removed 4 bases at V and 2 bases at J, leaving 4 bases unmatched. The CDR3 has 15 amino acids. Written as DNA, the CDR3 is TGTGCCAGCAGCTGGACAGGGGGCCTTCCCTACGAGCAGTACTCC. Translating it yields CASSWTGGLPYEQYS.

This clonotype was counted between two and nine times. The rearrangement links TRBV4-1 to TRBJ2-5; D remains unclear. Germline lookup yields CDR1 MGHRA and CDR2 YSYEKL. The CDR3 is 15 amino acids. The V end was cut by 0 bases, the J end by 1 base, with 9 bases between. The CDR3 nucleotides read TGCGCCAGCAGCCAAGAAGGTGCGTTCCAAGAGACCCAGTACTTC. Its translation is CASSQEGAFQETQYF.

J is TRBJ2-3 and V is TRBV4-2; D not resolved. V lost 4 bases to trimming and J lost 6 bases, with 11 bases between them. The CDR3 has 13 amino acids. The germline gives CDR1 LGHNA, CDR2 YNFKEQ. This CDR3 reads CASSPLMKDTQYF. The CDR3 coding sequence is TGTGCCAGCAGCCCCCTCATGAAGGATACGCAGTATTTT.

The chain employs TRBV20-1 and TRBJ2-6; possibly TRBD1 for D (5 bases). This CDR3 contains 14 residues. Germline CDR1 and CDR2: DFQATT and SNEGSKA (reference sequence). Trimming cost V 3 bases and J 2 bases, with 8 bases left between them. The CDR3 sequence: CSARNRTGANVLTF. CDR3 DNA: TGCAGTGCTAGGAACAGGACTGGGGCCAACGTCCTGACTTTC.

This clonotype has at least ten counts. The CDR3 here is CSGGEAGGVEQYF. CDR3 nucleotide sequence: TGCAGCGGGGGCGAGGCAGGGGGCGTCGAGCAGTACTTC. The chain couples TRBV29-1 to TRBJ2-7, with 8 bases identical to TRBD1. This CDR3 contains 13 residues. The V segment lost 7 bases and the J segment 6 bases; nucleotides outside the gene matches: 11. The germline V gene has CDR1 SQVTM and CDR2 ANQGSEA.

J is TRBJ2-5 and V is TRBV5-4; a possible D gene is TRBD2 (5 bases). V was pared by 4 bases and J by 5 bases, with 18 bases between. CDR3 length: 15 residues. The germline V gene has CDR1 SGHNT and CDR2 YYREEE (reference sequence). The CDR3 here is CASSPRTFGLETQYF. In nucleotides, the CDR3 is TGTGCCAGCAGCCCGCGAACTTTCGGACTGGAGACCCAGTACTTC.

There are a few counts of this clonotype. The gene calls are TRBV7-8 and TRBJ1-2, with a weak D call TRBD1 (6 bases). The CDR3 consists of 17 residues. Germline CDR1 and CDR2: SGHVS and FQNEAQ. V lost 0 bases and J 8 bases, leaving 22 bases between the germline ends. The CDR3 loop is CASSLARPEARQGGYTF. In DNA form, the CDR3 reads TGTGCCAGCAGCTTAGCGCGTCCTGAGGCCCGCCAGGGGGGCTACACCTTC.